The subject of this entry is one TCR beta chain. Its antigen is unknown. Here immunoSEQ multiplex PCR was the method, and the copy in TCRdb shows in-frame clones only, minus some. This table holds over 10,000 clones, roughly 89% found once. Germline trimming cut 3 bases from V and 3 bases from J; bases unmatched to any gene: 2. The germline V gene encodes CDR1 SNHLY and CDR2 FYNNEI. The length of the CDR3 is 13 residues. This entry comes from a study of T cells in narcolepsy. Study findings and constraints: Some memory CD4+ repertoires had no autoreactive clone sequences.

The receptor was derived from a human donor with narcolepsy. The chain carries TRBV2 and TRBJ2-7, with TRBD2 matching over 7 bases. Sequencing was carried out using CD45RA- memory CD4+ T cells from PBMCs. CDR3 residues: CASSDGGSYEQYF. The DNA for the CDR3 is TGTGCCAGCAGTGACGGCGGGAGCTACGAGCAGTACTTC.